The next 28 T cell receptor beta chains were all read from a single sample in a study of T-cell reconstitution after alpha-beta-depleted transplantation in children. Unique molecular identifiers tagged the TCRbeta library. TCRdb recomputed calls from the PCR reads with MiXCR, one row per CDR3 protein. The sample consists of under 250,000 distinct CDR3 sequences, around 25% of them appearing once. This specimen was PBMCs, mostly from graft donor cells, taken 360 days after TCRalphabeta/CD19-depleted stem cell transplant. All receptors derive from a female patient younger than 10 who had a stem cell transplant for congenital amegakaryocytic thrombocytopenia, so the T cells may come from the graft donor.

This clonotype occurred a few times. J is TRBJ1-2 and V is TRBV4-2; D may be TRBD1 (6 bases). The V gene lost 2 bases and the J gene lost 4 bases, with 17 bases spanning the gap. The CDR3 is 16 amino acids. Germline loops: CDR1 LGHNA, CDR2 YNFKEQ. For the CDR3, the DNA is TGTGCCAGCAGCCAACTATTGGACAGACCGTCCTATGGCTACACCTTC. Amino acid sequence: CASSQLLDRPSYGYTF.

This clonotype has more than one count but fewer than ten. The rearrangement joins TRBV5-1 to TRBJ2-7; D perhaps matches TRBD2 (5 bases). The V gene lost 4 bases and the J gene lost 3 bases, with 8 bases spanning the gap. The CDR3 consists of 12 residues. Germline values: CDR1 SGHRS, CDR2 YFSETQ. The CDR3 loop is CASSHDYYEQYF. For the CDR3, the DNA is TGCGCCAGCAGCCATGACTACTACGAGCAGTACTTC.

This clonotype occurred a few times. The V gene is TRBV6-1, the J gene TRBJ2-2; 7 bases map to TRBD1. The V gene's germline CDR1 is MNHNS and CDR2 SASEGT. This CDR3 region has 14 residues. J was trimmed by 1 base and V by 6 bases; bases with no gene match: 2. The CDR3 spells CASRTGLNTGELFF. The CDR3 DNA reads TGTGCCAGCAGGACAGGGCTGAACACCGGGGAGCTGTTTTTT.

The J gene is TRBJ1-1, the V gene TRBV21-1. TRBV21-1 is a pseudogene. The CDR3 runs to 12 residues. The CDR3 region is CASSLSRTEAFF. The CDR3 DNA reads as TGTGCCAGCAGCCTGAGCCGTACTGAAGCTTTCTTT.

The rearrangement links TRBV7-9 to TRBJ2-3; D tentatively fits TRBD1 or TRBD2 (5 bases each). Trimming took off 3 bases at V and 2 bases at J, with 12 bases between the two ends. This CDR3 is 15 amino acids long. CDR1 SEHNR and CDR2 FQNEAQ come from the germline V gene (reference sequence). CDR3 nucleotides: TGTGCCAGCAGCTTCGGGTGGGACGACACAGATACGCAGTATTTT. It specifies CASSFGWDDTDTQYF.

This clonotype came up a few times. V and J are TRBV6-2 or TRBV6-3 and TRBJ1-5, with TRBD1 as a possible D gene (6 bases). V was clipped by 2 bases and J by 4 bases, with 6 bases between them. This CDR3 region has 13 residues. Germline CDR1 reads MNHEY; CDR2 reads SVGEGT. The DNA for the CDR3 is TGTGCCAGCAGTTACAGGGGGAATCAGCCCCAGCATTTT. The encoded protein is CASSYRGNQPQHF.

The V gene is TRBV5-1, the J gene TRBJ2-1; a weak D match, TRBD1 (5 bases). Germline CDR1 is SGHRS and CDR2 is YFSETQ. V was clipped by 0 bases and J by 8 bases, with 9 bases between them. The CDR3 spans 13 residues. CDR3 region: CASSLARVDEQFF. In DNA, the CDR3 is TGCGCCAGCAGCTTGGCCAGGGTCGATGAGCAGTTCTTC.

The sample holds a few counts of this clonotype. The chain combines TRBV7-9 with TRBJ2-7, with D perhaps given as TRBD1 or TRBD2 (5 bases each). The V gene's germline CDR1 is SEHNR and CDR2 FQNEAQ (reference sequence). The V end lost 1 base, the J end lost 1 base, and 11 bases lay between the germline ends. The CDR3 totals 15 residues. The CDR3 protein is CASSLVGTASYEQYF. In DNA form, the CDR3 reads TGTGCCAGCAGCTTAGTGGGGACCGCTTCCTACGAGCAGTACTTC.

Ten or more counts support this clonotype. The chain couples TRBV5-1 to TRBJ1-1; maybe TRBD1 (5 bases). V was cut by 4 bases and J by 0 bases, with 16 bases left in between. Germline V CDR1 and CDR2: SGHRS, YFSETQ. The CDR3 length is 16 residues. The CDR3 loop reads CASSHSGTSMNTEAFF. In nucleotides, the CDR3 is TGCGCCAGCAGCCACTCCGGGACCAGCATGAACACTGAAGCTTTCTTT. The full variable domain, with the rest looked up from reference TRBV5-1 and TRBJ1-1, is KAGVTQTPRYLIKTRGQQVTLSCSPISGHRSVSWYQQTPGQGLQFLFEYFSETQRNKGNFPGRFSGRQFSNSRSEMNVSTLELGDSALYLCASSHSGTSMNTEAFFGQGTRLTVV.

This chain uses TRBV6-5 with TRBJ1-4; possible D gene TRBD1, 6 bases. V was trimmed by 2 bases and J by 8 bases, leaving 12 bases between them. From germline, CDR1 is MNHEY and CDR2 SVGAGI. This CDR3 region has 14 residues. CDR3: CASSYGGRREKLFF. In DNA, the CDR3 is TGTGCCAGCAGTTACGGGGGGCGCCGGGAAAAACTGTTTTTT.

V is TRBV12-3 or TRBV12-4 and J is TRBJ1-1, with 8 nucleotides matching TRBD1. CDR3 size: 15 residues. V lost 3 bases, J lost 4 bases, and 7 bases stayed unmatched. CDR3 DNA sequence: TGTGCCAGCAGTTTCAGGGGGCGCGGGAGCACTGAAGCTTTCTTT. This encodes CASSFRGRGSTEAFF.

V gene TRBV19 combines with J gene TRBJ1-5; possibly TRBD1 for D (5 bases). The CDR3 extends over 15 amino acids. Germline assignment: CDR1 LNHDA and CDR2 SQIVND (reference sequence). V lost 2 bases and J 3 bases, leaving 11 bases between the germline ends. CDR3: CASSIQPGDNQPQHF. CDR3 nucleotide sequence: TGTGCCAGTAGTATACAGCCGGGGGACAATCAGCCCCAGCATTTT.

This clonotype was seen a few times. This chain links TRBV7-6 with TRBJ1-1, with D unclear. The CDR3 length is 17 residues. Between the trimmed V and J ends, which lost 5 bases and 1 base, there was a span of 20 bases. CDR1 SGHVS and CDR2 FNYEAQ come from the germline V gene. CDR3 bases: TGTGCCAGCAGCCTCCTCCCGGGGAGCGGACGGAACACTGAAGCTTTCTTT. This encodes CASSLLPGSGRNTEAFF.

V and J are TRBV5-1 and TRBJ2-7; 10 bases are a match to TRBD2. The CDR3 spans 16 residues. With 3 bases clipped from V and 3 bases from J, the junction kept 9 bases outside the gene matches. The germline V gene encodes CDR1 SGHRS and CDR2 YFSETQ. This CDR3 reads CASSSGGLAGVYEQYF. CDR3 nucleotide sequence: TGCGCCAGCAGCTCAGGAGGGCTAGCGGGAGTCTACGAGCAGTACTTC. Full variable domain (missing parts from reference TRBV5-1 and TRBJ2-7): KAGVTQTPRYLIKTRGQQVTLSCSPISGHRSVSWYQQTPGQGLQFLFEYFSETQRNKGNFPGRFSGRQFSNSRSEMNVSTLELGDSALYLCASSSGGLAGVYEQYFGPGTRLTVT.

This clonotype showed up many times. The V gene is TRBV5-1, the J gene TRBJ2-1; 7 bases are a match to TRBD1. CDR1 is SGHRS and CDR2 is YFSETQ in the germline V gene. With V trimmed by 5 bases and J by 5 bases, 13 bases remained unmatched. This CDR3 comprises 16 residues. CDR3 bases: TGCGCCAGCAGGCCCCCAGGGGGAACCTTAAACAATGAGCAGTTCTTC. Protein product: CASRPPGGTLNNEQFF.

This clonotype was seen many times. This chain uses TRBV12-3 or TRBV12-4 with TRBJ2-7, with 14 bases aligning to TRBD2. J lost 1 base, V lost 0 bases, and 5 bases had no gene match. The CDR3 length is 18 residues. DNA of the CDR3: TGTGCCAGCAGTTTAGCGCGACTAGCGGGAGGGATTTCCTACGAGCAGTACTTC. It is translated as CASSLARLAGGISYEQYF.

V usage is TRBV9 and J usage is TRBJ2-6, with a tentative D call TRBD2 (5 bases). Trimming left V 0 bases short and J 0 bases short, with 10 bases between. CDR3 length: 17 amino acids. The germline CDR1 and CDR2 sequences are SGDLS and YYNGEE. CDR3 nucleotide sequence: TGTGCCAGCAGCGTAGCCTCCCGGGGCTCTGGGGCCAACGTCCTGACTTTC. As protein: CASSVASRGSGANVLTF.

This clonotype was observed a handful of times. CDR3 DNA: TGTGCCACCGGGTTGTTCACAGATACGCAGTATTTT. Amino acid sequence: CATGLFTDTQYF. The chain links TRBV15 to TRBJ2-3; D is ambiguous. V shed 8 bases and J shed 2 bases, with 8 bases lying between them. Germline values: CDR1 LNHNV, CDR2 YYDKDF (reference sequence). This CDR3 has 12 residues.

A few counts support this clonotype. CDR3 loop: CASSFRGNQETQYF. The CDR3 DNA sequence: TGTGCCAGCAGCTTCAGGGGGAACCAAGAGACCCAGTACTTC. This chain connects TRBV11-2 to TRBJ2-5; 7 nucleotides match TRBD1. Germline V gene lookup returns CDR1 SGHAT and CDR2 FQNNGV. The V segment lost 3 bases and the J segment 0 bases; nucleotides outside the gene matches: 1. The CDR3 has 14 residues.

This chain connects TRBV4-2 to TRBJ1-2; D is possibly TRBD1 (6 bases). V was clipped by 3 bases and J by 3 bases, with 11 bases between them. This CDR3 contains 14 residues. The germline CDR1 and CDR2 sequences are LGHNA and YNFKEQ. CDR3 amino acids: CASSQRRGDYGYTF. DNA of the CDR3: TGTGCCAGCAGCCAGCGGAGGGGGGACTATGGCTACACCTTC.

This clonotype was picked up many times. This chain joins TRBV6-2 or TRBV6-3 and TRBJ2-7; 9 nucleotides agree with TRBD1. This CDR3 is built from 13 residues. V lost 8 bases to trimming and J lost 5 bases; unmatched junction nucleotides: 7. Germline CDR1 MNHEY, CDR2 SVGEGT. Here the CDR3 reads CASEGDRADEQYF. CDR3 nucleotides: TGTGCCAGCGAGGGGGACAGGGCGGACGAGCAGTACTTC.

The chain uses TRBV11-1 and TRBJ2-1; TRBD2 matches at 10 bases. Germline trimming cut 2 bases from V and 5 bases from J; bases unmatched to any gene: 3. Germline V gene sequence: CDR1 SGHAT, CDR2 FQDESV (reference sequence). The CDR3 is made up of 15 amino acids. For the CDR3, the DNA is TGTGCCAGCAGCTTATCCGGGACTAGCGACAATGAGCAGTTCTTC. Translation gives CASSLSGTSDNEQFF.

This clonotype was detected ten times or more. The V gene is TRBV5-1, the J gene TRBJ2-1; 15 bases agree with TRBD2. Germline trimming cut 4 bases from V and 5 bases from J; bases unmatched to any gene: 7. Per the germline V gene, CDR1 is SGHRS and CDR2 is YFSETQ. This CDR3 is 17 amino acids long. The CDR3 is CASSPRTSGGVNNEQFF. Here the CDR3 DNA reads TGCGCCAGCAGCCCTAGGACTAGCGGGGGGGTTAACAATGAGCAGTTCTTC.

The gene calls are TRBV12-3 or TRBV12-4 and TRBJ2-7; D is ambiguous. Trimming took 6 bases from V and 8 from J, leaving 11 bases between them. This CDR3 has 11 residues. CDR3 sequence reads: CASSSSAQQYF. The CDR3, as DNA: TGTGCCAGCAGCTCCTCGGCTCAGCAGTACTTC.

V is TRBV5-1 and J is TRBJ2-1; no clear D. The CDR3 has 15 residues. Trimming took off 0 bases at V and 1 base at J, with 8 bases between the two ends. The germline gives CDR1 SGHRS, CDR2 YFSETQ. The CDR3 spells CASSLEGFSYNEQFF. The CDR3 DNA sequence: TGCGCCAGCAGCTTGGAAGGGTTTTCCTACAATGAGCAGTTCTTC.

This clonotype was picked up a small number of times. The CDR3 loop is CAWGAGKSGRAPDTQYF. The CDR3 DNA sequence: TGTGCCTGGGGAGCAGGCAAGAGCGGGAGAGCCCCAGATACGCAGTATTTT. This rearrangement joins TRBV30 to TRBJ2-3; the match to TRBD2 covers 8 bases. The CDR3 runs 17 residues. Germline V gene data show CDR1 as GTSNPN and CDR2 as SVGIG (reference sequence). V lost 5 bases to trimming and J lost 4 bases; unmatched junction nucleotides: 17. The whole variable domain, remainder taken from reference TRBV30 and TRBJ2-3, is SQTIHQWPATLVQPVGSPLSLECTVEGTSNPNLYWYRQAAGRGLQLLFYSVGIGQISSEVPQNLSASRPQDRQFILSSKKLLLSDSGFYLCAWGAGKSGRAPDTQYFGPGTRLTVL.

This clonotype was picked up a small number of times. The chain combines TRBV29-1 with TRBJ1-3; 7 positions match TRBD1. CDR1 is SQVTM, CDR2 ANQGSEA, per germline. The trim removed 6 bases at V and 0 bases at J, leaving 5 bases unmatched. This CDR3 has 14 residues. The CDR3 bases are TGCAGCGTCGCCCGGGACAGCTCTGGAAACACCATATATTTT. Its translation: CSVARDSSGNTIYF.

This clonotype has ten or more counts. This rearrangement joins TRBV11-2 to TRBJ2-7; 9 nucleotides match TRBD1. V lost 0 bases to trimming and J lost 6 bases; unmatched junction nucleotides: 3. The CDR3 extends over 14 amino acids. Germline CDR1 is SGHAT and CDR2 is FQNNGV. The DNA of the CDR3 is TGTGCCAGCAGCTTAGATCCGGGACAGGGCGAGCAGTACTTC. Translating it yields CASSLDPGQGEQYF. Filled out from reference TRBV11-2 and TRBJ2-7, the complete variable domain reads EAGVAQSPRYKIIEKRQSVAFWCNPISGHATLYWYQQILGQGPKLLIQFQNNGVVDDSQLPKDRFSAERLKGVDSTLKIQPAKLEDSAVYLCASSLDPGQGEQYFGPGTRLTVT.